The 28 T cell receptor beta chains below all came from one sample that was sequenced in a study of OX40 agonist ivuxolimab in advanced cancers. Sequencing was performed with immunoSEQ multiplex PCR; in TCRdb, only in-frame clones are kept and a portion is missing. The repertoire includes around 70,000 clones, about 93% of them detected once, and about 5.9% sits in the top ten. The material was CD4+ or CD8+ T cells sorted from blood, obtained in a trial of the OX40 agonist ivuxolimab. The origin of the receptors is an adult with an advanced solid tumor such as melanoma, head and neck, liver or kidney cancer.

This clone has more than one count but fewer than ten. For the CDR3, the DNA is TGTGCCAGCAGCTTGAGGGCAGAGGGGGCCTATGGCTACACCTTC. This translates into CASSLRAEGAYGYTF. The chain recombines TRBV5-4 with TRBJ1-2, with 7 bases identical to TRBD1. The CDR3 contains 15 residues. After removal of 1 base from V and 4 bases from J, the junction contained 7 bases not matched to a gene. Germline V gene sequence: CDR1 SGHNT, CDR2 YYREEE (reference sequence).

This clone was found once. The V and J genes are TRBV27 and TRBJ1-2; D may be TRBD1 (6 bases). Trimming left V 6 bases short and J 0 bases short, with 8 bases between. The CDR3 is 13 residues long. The germline CDR1 and CDR2 sequences are MNHEY and SMNVEV (reference sequence). The CDR3 here is CASSRGPNYGYTF. The CDR3 DNA is TGTGCCAGCAGCAGGGGCCCTAACTATGGCTACACCTTC.

This clone was observed a single time. The chain combines TRBV7-9 with TRBJ2-1; TRBD1 matches 7 bases. The germline V gene has CDR1 SEHNR and CDR2 FQNEAQ (reference sequence). The ends lost 5 bases at V and 3 bases at J; junction bases unmatched: 7. This CDR3 contains 15 residues. CDR3 DNA: TGTGCCAGCAGCCAAGTGGACAGGAGCTACAATGAGCAGTTCTTC. Amino acids: CASSQVDRSYNEQFF. The whole variable domain, remainder taken from reference TRBV7-9 and TRBJ2-1, is DTGVSQNPRHKITKRGQNVTFRCDPISEHNRLYWYRQTLGQGPEFLTYFQNEAQLEKSRLLSDRFSAERPKGSFSTLEIQRTEQGDSAMYLCASSQVDRSYNEQFFGPGTRLTVL.

V gene TRBV11-3 combines with J gene TRBJ1-2; possible D gene TRBD1, 6 bases. This CDR3 is 14 amino acids long. Germline V lookup: CDR1 SGHNT, CDR2 YENEEA. The V end lost 5 bases, the J end lost 4 bases, and 14 bases lay between the germline ends. Written as DNA, the CDR3 is TGTGCCAGCAGCCCGCCGGACAGATCCTATGGCTACACCTTC. Translated: CASSPPDRSYGYTF.

V is TRBV28 and J is TRBJ1-1, with a weak D call TRBD1 (5 bases). V was clipped by 2 bases and J by 4 bases, with 8 bases between them. Per the germline V gene, CDR1 is MDHEN and CDR2 is SYDVKM. The CDR3 is made up of 13 amino acids. The CDR3 bases are TGTGCCAGCAGTTTACCGAGGGGCACTGAAGCTTTCTTT. Amino acid sequence: CASSLPRGTEAFF.

The V gene is TRBV30, the J gene TRBJ2-7; D gene uncertain. Trimming removed 0 bases from V and 2 bases from J, with 8 bases in between. This CDR3 comprises 13 residues. Germline V gene lookup returns CDR1 GTSNPN and CDR2 SVGIG (reference sequence). The CDR3 here is CAWSVASPYEQYF. The CDR3 DNA reads TGTGCCTGGAGTGTAGCCTCGCCCTACGAGCAGTACTTC. Full variable domain (remainder filled in from reference TRBV30 and TRBJ2-7): SQTIHQWPATLVQPVGSPLSLECTVEGTSNPNLYWYRQAAGRGLQLLFYSVGIGQISSEVPQNLSASRPQDRQFILSSKKLLLSDSGFYLCAWSVASPYEQYFGPGTRLTVT.

This clone was counted once. CDR3 region: CASSQEWGRANEKLFF. The CDR3 DNA is TGCGCCAGCAGCCAAGAATGGGGACGGGCTAATGAAAAACTGTTTTTT. The rearrangement joins TRBV4-3 to TRBJ1-4; D may be TRBD1 (5 bases). CDR3 length equals 16 residues. Germline V gene sequence: CDR1 LGHNA, CDR2 YSLEER. Trimming shortened V by 0 bases and J by 3 bases, and 11 bases separated the two germline ends.

This rearrangement joins TRBV27 to TRBJ2-1; 11 nucleotides line up with TRBD2. V lost 2 bases, J lost 8 bases, and 8 bases stayed unmatched. The length of the CDR3 is 16 residues. From germline, CDR1 is MNHEY and CDR2 SMNVEV (reference sequence). The CDR3 nucleotides are TGTGCCAGCAGTTTAGTCCTAGCGGGGGGCCGGGATGAGCAGTTCTTC. It specifies CASSLVLAGGRDEQFF.

This clone has a handful of counts. Written as DNA, the CDR3 is TGCGCCAGCAGCCAAGTGGCCAGGGTAGGAACTGAAGCTTTCTTT. Translating gives CASSQVARVGTEAFF. V is TRBV4-1 and J is TRBJ1-1; D may be TRBD1 (5 bases). The CDR3 is 15 amino acids. Germline assignment: CDR1 MGHRA and CDR2 YSYEKL. V was clipped by 1 base and J by 5 bases, with 14 bases between them.

J is TRBJ1-1 and V is TRBV28, with D unresolved. The CDR3 loop spans 13 amino acids. Looked up from germline, CDR1 is MDHEN and CDR2 is SYDVKM. Trimming pared 7 bases from V and 0 bases from J, leaving 9 bases between. This chain's CDR3 is CASMMLLNTEAFF. The CDR3 DNA is TGTGCCAGCATGATGCTACTGAACACTGAAGCTTTCTTT.

The V call is TRBV19, the J call TRBJ2-2; D not resolved. The CDR3 runs 14 residues. The V gene lost 2 bases and the J gene lost 4 bases, with 8 bases spanning the gap. The germline V gene has CDR1 LNHDA and CDR2 SQIVND (reference sequence). CDR3 sequence: CASSITPATGELFF. CDR3 DNA sequence: TGTGCCAGTAGTATAACCCCCGCCACCGGGGAGCTGTTTTTT.

J is TRBJ2-7 and V is TRBV5-6; perhaps TRBD2 as D (6 bases). Trimming took 0 bases from V and 3 from J, leaving 10 bases between them. The CDR3 spans 14 residues. Germline V gene sequence: CDR1 SGHDT, CDR2 YYEEEE. CDR3 residues: CASSLGGAGYEQYF. CDR3 DNA: TGTGCCAGCAGCTTGGGGGGAGCGGGCTACGAGCAGTACTTC. Full variable domain (outside the CDR3, taken from reference TRBV5-6 and TRBJ2-7): DAGVTQSPTHLIKTRGQQVTLRCSPKSGHDTVSWYQQALGQGPQFIFQYYEEEERQRGNFPDRFSGHQFPNYSSELNVNALLLGDSALYLCASSLGGAGYEQYFGPGTRLTVT.

The rearrangement uses TRBV6-6 and TRBJ2-7, with D possibly matching TRBD1 (6 bases). V shed 6 bases and J shed 3 bases, with 9 bases lying between them. The CDR3 runs to 12 residues. The germline CDR1 and CDR2 sequences are MNHNY and SVGAGI (reference sequence). CDR3 amino acids: CASSQGSYEQYF. Written as DNA, the CDR3 is TGTGCCAGCAGCCAGGGGAGCTACGAGCAGTACTTC.

The CDR3, as DNA: TGCGCCAGCAGCCAAGATCCACCAACTAGCGGGGGTTCCTACGAGCAGTACTTC. It is translated as CASSQDPPTSGGSYEQYF. J is TRBJ2-7 and V is TRBV4-1; 11 nucleotides align to TRBD2. V shed 0 bases, J shed 1 base, and the junction held 8 bases outside the gene matches. The germline V gene encodes CDR1 MGHRA and CDR2 YSYEKL. This CDR3 has 18 amino acids.

The rearrangement joins TRBV6-6 to TRBJ2-7; D gene ambiguous. V was cut by 4 bases and J by 3 bases, with 16 bases left in between. Looked up from germline, CDR1 is MNHNY and CDR2 is SVGAGI (reference sequence). The CDR3 contains 15 residues. The CDR3 is CASSSWTPEIYEQYF. CDR3 DNA: TGTGCCAGCAGTTCGTGGACCCCCGAGATCTACGAGCAGTACTTC.

This chain connects TRBV19 to TRBJ2-1; D remains ambiguous. Germline V gives CDR1 LNHDA, CDR2 SQIVND (reference sequence). This CDR3 spans 16 amino acids. The V end was cut by 3 bases, the J end by 0 bases, with 12 bases between. The CDR3, as DNA: TGTGCCAGTAGTATCCTGTTCGGAAGCTCCTACAATGAGCAGTTCTTC. Protein product: CASSILFGSSYNEQFF.

This chain connects TRBV7-3 to TRBJ1-1, with D perhaps matching TRBD1 (5 bases). V lost 0 bases and J lost 3, with 11 bases in between. The germline V gene has CDR1 SGHTA and CDR2 FQGTGA. The CDR3 sequence is 15 residues long. CDR3 protein: CASSLTDMPDTEAFF. DNA of the CDR3: TGTGCCAGCAGCTTAACGGACATGCCGGACACTGAAGCTTTCTTT. Combining the CDR3 with reference TRBV7-3 and TRBJ1-1 gives the whole variable domain GAGVSQTPSNKVTEKGKYVELRCDPISGHTALYWYRQSLGQGPEFLIYFQGTGAADDSGLPNDRFFAVRPEGSVSTLKIQRTERGDSAVYLCASSLTDMPDTEAFFGQGTRLTVV.

A remark on this clone: The same CDR3 is also encoded by other DNA sequences in this sample. V and J are TRBV14 and TRBJ2-7; 9 bases fit TRBD1. With V trimmed by 4 bases and J by 4 bases, 2 bases remained unmatched. The germline CDR1 and CDR2 sequences are SGHDN and FVKESK. The CDR3 contains 13 residues. The CDR3 protein is CASSPGTGYEQYF. In DNA form, the CDR3 reads TGTGCCAGCAGCCCAGGGACAGGGTACGAGCAGTACTTC.

This clone was seen a single time. This chain connects TRBV25-1 to TRBJ2-3; D is unresolved. The germline V gene encodes CDR1 MGHDK and CDR2 SYGVNS. Trimming removed 0 bases from V and 2 bases from J, with 6 bases in between. This CDR3 region has 14 residues. CDR3 in amino acids: CASSEYRVTDTQYF. For the CDR3, the DNA is TGTGCCAGCAGTGAATATCGAGTCACAGATACGCAGTATTTT.

J is TRBJ2-1 and V is TRBV28; D may be TRBD1 (5 bases). Germline CDR1 MDHEN, CDR2 SYDVKM. Trimming shortened V by 1 base and J by 0 bases, and 10 bases separated the two germline ends. CDR3 length equals 16 residues. Written as DNA, the CDR3 is TGTGCCAGCAGTTTATCCCAGGGATTCTCCTACAATGAGCAGTTCTTC. Amino acids: CASSLSQGFSYNEQFF.

This sequence joins TRBV9 and TRBJ1-1; 8 bases are shared with TRBD1. V was pared by 4 bases and J by 2 bases, with 4 bases of the junction left unmatched. This CDR3 comprises 14 residues. Germline V gene data show CDR1 as SGDLS and CDR2 as YYNGEE. The CDR3 bases are TGTGCCAGCAGCCCCGGACAGGGAAACACTGAAGCTTTCTTT. It encodes CASSPGQGNTEAFF.

The CDR3: CASSQEYPLSSYEQYF. The CDR3 bases are TGCGCCAGCAGCCAAGAGTACCCACTTTCTAGCTACGAGCAGTACTTC. This chain joins TRBV4-3 and TRBJ2-7, with D unresolved. V lost 0 bases and J lost 3, with 15 bases in between. This CDR3 has 16 residues. The germline V gene encodes CDR1 LGHNA and CDR2 YSLEER.

The chain joins TRBV12-5 to TRBJ1-2; no clear D gene. The CDR3 has 14 residues. The ends were cut back, 7 bases at V and 2 bases at J, with 14 bases in the middle. Germline loops: CDR1 LGHNT, CDR2 FRNRAP. DNA of the CDR3: TGTGCTAGTGAACCGGACGGTAAAAACTATGGCTACACCTTC. As protein: CASEPDGKNYGYTF.

This chain links TRBV18 with TRBJ1-1; possible D gene TRBD1, 5 bases. Germline V gene data show CDR1 as KGHSH and CDR2 as LQKENI. This CDR3 has 14 amino acids. V shed 3 bases and J shed 4 bases, with 12 bases lying between them. The chain's CDR3 is CASSPVGVGTEAFF. CDR3 nucleotides: TGTGCCAGCTCACCGGTGGGGGTCGGCACTGAAGCTTTCTTT.

This CDR3 is CASTNGQGQSYEQYF. The CDR3 DNA reads as TGTGCCAGCACCAACGGACAGGGCCAAAGCTACGAGCAGTACTTC. The chain recombines TRBV6-6 with TRBJ2-7; the match to TRBD1 covers 8 bases. This CDR3 has 15 residues. V was clipped by 7 bases and J by 3 bases; unmatched bases: 11. The germline gives CDR1 MNHNY, CDR2 SVGAGI (reference sequence).

The chain employs TRBV27 and TRBJ2-1; the match to TRBD2 covers 8 bases. CDR3 length equals 17 residues. Germline V CDR1 and CDR2: MNHEY, SMNVEV (reference sequence). V trimming: 4 bases; J trimming: 2 bases; junction bases outside the gene matches: 10. CDR3 nucleotides: TGTGCCAGCAGTTCATCGGAAGTAGCGGGACCCTACAATGAGCAGTTCTTC. It translates to CASSSSEVAGPYNEQFF.

V gene TRBV6-5 combines with J gene TRBJ1-1; D perhaps matches TRBD1 (6 bases). V was shortened by 7 bases and J by 1 base, with 16 bases between the two germline ends. This CDR3 has 15 amino acids. The germline CDR1 and CDR2 sequences are MNHEY and SVGAGI. The CDR3 DNA reads TGTGCCAGCACTAAGAGGGGGTGGGCGAACACTGAAGCTTTCTTT. Its protein is CASTKRGWANTEAFF.

This chain links TRBV6-5 with TRBJ2-7; 7 bases align to TRBD1. Germline V gene sequence: CDR1 MNHEY, CDR2 SVGAGI. The CDR3 consists of 15 residues. V lost 6 bases to trimming and J lost 3 bases; unmatched junction nucleotides: 11. The CDR3 region has the DNA TGTGCCAGCAGCCGGGGTCCGGGACAGTTCTACGAGCAGTACTTC. Translating gives CASSRGPGQFYEQYF.